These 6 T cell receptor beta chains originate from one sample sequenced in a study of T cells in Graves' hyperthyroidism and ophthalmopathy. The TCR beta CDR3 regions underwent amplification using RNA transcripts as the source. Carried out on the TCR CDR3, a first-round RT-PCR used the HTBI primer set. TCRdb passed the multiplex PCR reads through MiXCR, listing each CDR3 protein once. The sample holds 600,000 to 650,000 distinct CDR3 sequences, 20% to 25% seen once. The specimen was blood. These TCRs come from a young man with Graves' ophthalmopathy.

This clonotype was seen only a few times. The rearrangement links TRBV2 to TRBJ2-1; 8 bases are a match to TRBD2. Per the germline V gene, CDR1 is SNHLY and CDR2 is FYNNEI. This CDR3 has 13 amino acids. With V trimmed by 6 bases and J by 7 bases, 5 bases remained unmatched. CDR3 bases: TGTGCCAGCAGGTCAGCGGGAGTTAATGAGCAGTTCTTC. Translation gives CASRSAGVNEQFF.

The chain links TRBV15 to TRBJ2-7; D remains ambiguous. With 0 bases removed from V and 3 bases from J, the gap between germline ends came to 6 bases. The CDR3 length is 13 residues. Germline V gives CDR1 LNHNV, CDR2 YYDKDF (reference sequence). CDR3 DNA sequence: TGTGCCACCAGCAGAGAATCAAGCTACGAGCAGTACTTC. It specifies CATSRESSYEQYF.

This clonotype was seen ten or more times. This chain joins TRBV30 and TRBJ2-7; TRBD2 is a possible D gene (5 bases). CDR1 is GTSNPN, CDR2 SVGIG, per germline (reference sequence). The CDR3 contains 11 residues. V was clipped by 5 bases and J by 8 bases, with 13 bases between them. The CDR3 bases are TGTGCCTGGGGACGGACTCGTAAGCAGTACTTC. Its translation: CAWGRTRKQYF.

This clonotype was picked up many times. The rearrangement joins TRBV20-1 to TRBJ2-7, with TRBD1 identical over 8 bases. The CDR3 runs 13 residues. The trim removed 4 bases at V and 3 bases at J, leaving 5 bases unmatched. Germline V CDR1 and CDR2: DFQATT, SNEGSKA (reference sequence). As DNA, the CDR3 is TGCAGTGCTACGACAGGGGCCAGCTACGAGCAGTACTTC. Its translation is CSATTGASYEQYF.

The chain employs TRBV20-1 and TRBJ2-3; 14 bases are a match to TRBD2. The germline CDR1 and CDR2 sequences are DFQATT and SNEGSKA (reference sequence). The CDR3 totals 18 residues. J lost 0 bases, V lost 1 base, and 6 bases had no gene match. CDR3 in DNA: TGCAGTGCTAGAGGACGGGGGACTAGCGGGGGAAGCACAGATACGCAGTATTTT. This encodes CSARGRGTSGGSTDTQYF.

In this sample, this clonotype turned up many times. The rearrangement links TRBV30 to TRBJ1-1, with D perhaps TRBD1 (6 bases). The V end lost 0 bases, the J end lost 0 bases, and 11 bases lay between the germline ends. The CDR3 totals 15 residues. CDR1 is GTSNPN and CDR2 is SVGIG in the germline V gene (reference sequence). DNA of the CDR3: TGTGCCTGGAGTGTACCTACAGGGATGAACACTGAAGCTTTCTTT. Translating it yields CAWSVPTGMNTEAFF.